Listed here are 25 T cell receptor beta chains from one sample, sequenced in a study of T-cell reconstitution after alpha-beta-depleted transplantation in children. Unique molecular identifiers were incorporated during preparation of the TCRbeta library. TCRdb fed the PCR reads into MiXCR, producing one record per CDR3 protein. The sample lists under 850,000 distinct CDR3 sequences; under 15% were seen once. Here the sequenced sample was PBMCs, taken before TCRalphabeta/CD19-depleted stem cell transplant. These receptors all come from a girl aged 2-15 years with congenital amegakaryocytic thrombocytopenia, due to receive a stem cell transplant.

This clonotype has just a few counts. The V gene is TRBV7-2, the J gene TRBJ1-5; TRBD1 is a possible D gene (6 bases). CDR3 length: 17 residues. V was cut by 1 base and J by 9 bases, with 22 bases left in between. CDR1 is SGHTA, CDR2 FQGNSA, per germline. CDR3 region: CASSLGRGEGRVRPQHF. The DNA of the CDR3 is TGTGCCAGCAGCTTAGGGAGGGGGGAGGGCAGGGTAAGGCCCCAGCATTTT.

The V gene is TRBV6-5, the J gene TRBJ1-1, with no clear D. Germline CDR1 is MNHEY and CDR2 is SVGAGI. The CDR3 has 14 amino acids. Trimming removed 0 bases at V and 1 base at J, with 6 bases between. The CDR3 is CASSYSTKNTEAFF. The CDR3 DNA reads TGTGCCAGCAGTTACTCGACTAAGAACACTGAAGCTTTCTTT.

The V gene is TRBV10-3, the J gene TRBJ2-1, with D unresolved. V shed 5 bases and J shed 2 bases, with 10 bases lying between them. CDR1 and CDR2 from the germline V gene are ENHRY and SYGVKD. The CDR3 length is 14 residues. The CDR3 loop is CAISTDPPYNEQFF. CDR3 DNA: TGTGCCATCAGTACGGACCCTCCCTACAATGAGCAGTTCTTC.

A few counts support this clonotype. The rearrangement links TRBV4-2 to TRBJ2-5; the D is unclear. Germline CDR1 LGHNA, CDR2 YNFKEQ. Trimming cost V 0 bases and J 5 bases, with 10 bases left between them. The CDR3 has 14 amino acids. The CDR3 nucleotides read TGTGCCAGCAGCCAAGATGGAGAGTGGGAGACCCAGTACTTC. Encoded protein: CASSQDGEWETQYF.

This clonotype occurred many times. The chain is built from TRBV18 and TRBJ1-3; 8 nucleotides line up with TRBD1. With V trimmed by 4 bases and J by 8 bases, 4 bases remained unmatched. The CDR3 totals 13 residues. The germline gives CDR1 KGHSH, CDR2 LQKENI. The CDR3 protein is CASSHGQGDTIYF. CDR3 nucleotides: TGTGCCAGCTCACACGGACAGGGAGACACCATATATTTT.

As concerns this clonotype: This could be a read error, since a much larger clone is one nucleotide away. The chain has TRBV20-1 and TRBJ2-2, with 9 bases that match TRBD2. V shed 3 bases, J shed 0 bases, and the junction held 5 bases outside the gene matches. Germline CDR1 is DFQATT and CDR2 is SNEGSKA (reference sequence). CDR3 size: 16 residues. The CDR3 DNA sequence: TGCAGTGCTAGCGGAACTAGCGGGTCGAACACCGGGGAGCTGTTTTTT. It encodes CSASGTSGSNTGELFF.

This clonotype was detected only a few times. The J gene is TRBJ2-7, the V gene TRBV6-1; D remains ambiguous. The germline V and J ends were trimmed by 0 bases and 0 bases, with 6 bases remaining between them. The CDR3 contains 14 residues. The V gene's germline CDR1 is MNHNS and CDR2 SASEGT. In DNA form, the CDR3 reads TGTGCCAGCAGTGAAGCATATAGCTCCTACGAGCAGTACTTC. Its translation: CASSEAYSSYEQYF.

This clonotype was seen ten or more times. The chain combines TRBV20-1 with TRBJ1-3; possibly TRBD1 for D (5 bases). V lost 1 base to trimming and J lost 6 bases, with 16 bases between them. Germline CDR1 reads DFQATT; CDR2 reads SNEGSKA (reference sequence). The CDR3 runs 15 residues. The CDR3 protein is CSARGGLPAENTIYF. For the CDR3, the DNA is TGCAGTGCTAGAGGGGGACTGCCTGCTGAAAACACCATATATTTT.

This clonotype was detected many times. This chain connects TRBV5-1 to TRBJ1-1, with TRBD1 identical over 10 bases. The germline V gene encodes CDR1 SGHRS and CDR2 YFSETQ. The CDR3 has 16 amino acids. With 4 bases clipped from V and 1 base from J, the junction kept 7 bases outside the gene matches. The CDR3 here is CASSNRDRGSNTEAFF. The CDR3 nucleotides read TGCGCCAGCAGCAACCGGGACAGGGGATCGAACACTGAAGCTTTCTTT.

This clonotype has a handful of counts. This chain links TRBV2 with TRBJ2-7; D is ambiguous. The CDR3 is 12 residues long. V lost 3 bases and J 5 bases, leaving 8 bases between the germline ends. The germline gives CDR1 SNHLY, CDR2 FYNNEI. CDR3 region: CASSDSGHEQYF. The CDR3 nucleotides are TGTGCCAGCAGTGATTCTGGGCACGAGCAGTACTTC.

The V call is TRBV27, the J call TRBJ2-7; D uncertain. CDR1 and CDR2 (germline): MNHEY, SMNVEV (reference sequence). This CDR3 contains 16 residues. The V end lost 0 bases, the J end lost 1 base, and 13 bases lay between the germline ends. The chain's CDR3 is CASSLSGWADSYEQYF. The CDR3 nucleotides read TGTGCCAGCAGTTTATCGGGGTGGGCGGATTCCTACGAGCAGTACTTC.

This clonotype has ten or more counts. The gene calls are TRBV28 and TRBJ2-2; no reliable D call. The CDR3 is 13 residues long. The V gene lost 6 bases and the J gene lost 6 bases, with 11 bases spanning the gap. CDR1 MDHEN and CDR2 SYDVKM come from the germline V gene. Here the CDR3 reads CASRGSAAGELFF. As DNA, the CDR3 is TGTGCCAGCAGGGGAAGCGCAGCCGGGGAGCTGTTTTTT.

The CDR3 nucleotides read TGTGCCAGCAGCCCTCGACAGGGTATAGATACGCAGTATTTT. Translation: CASSPRQGIDTQYF. The chain employs TRBV7-9 and TRBJ2-3; 7 bases are a match to TRBD1. After removal of 5 bases from V and 5 bases from J, the junction contained 7 bases not matched to a gene. The CDR3 covers 14 residues. Germline loops: CDR1 SEHNR, CDR2 FQNEAQ (reference sequence).

The chain recombines TRBV2 with TRBJ2-2; 8 bases fit TRBD2. CDR1 is SNHLY and CDR2 is FYNNEI in the germline V gene. The CDR3 length is 14 residues. V shed 7 bases and J 4 bases; nucleotides not matched to a gene: 5. CDR3 sequence (DNA): TGTGCCAGCACCGGACTAGCTAGCACCGGGGAGCTGTTTTTT. This translates into CASTGLASTGELFF.

This clonotype was found a few times. This sequence joins TRBV20-1 and TRBJ2-7; D ambiguous. Germline V gene sequence: CDR1 DFQATT, CDR2 SNEGSKA (reference sequence). The CDR3 runs to 11 residues. V lost 6 bases to trimming and J lost 3 bases, with 9 bases between them. In nucleotides, the CDR3 is TGCAGTGCCGAAATGGTCTACGAGCAGTACTTC. Residues: CSAEMVYEQYF.

This clonotype was recorded a few times. V gene TRBV19 combines with J gene TRBJ2-7; TRBD2 matches 12 bases. This CDR3 region has 18 residues. Germline CDR1 and CDR2: LNHDA and SQIVND (reference sequence). The V and J ends lost 5 bases and 2 bases, in that order; junction bases with no gene match: 13. The chain's CDR3 is CASSLSGTSGSYAYEQYF. Written as DNA, the CDR3 is TGTGCCAGTAGTCTTTCCGGGACTAGCGGGTCCTACGCCTACGAGCAGTACTTC. Drawing the rest from reference TRBV19 and TRBJ2-7, the complete variable domain is DGGITQSPKYLFRKEGQNVTLSCEQNLNHDAMYWYRQDPGQGLRLIYYSQIVNDFQKGDIAEGYSVSREKKESFPLTVTSAQKNPTAFYLCASSLSGTSGSYAYEQYFGPGTRLTVT.

This clonotype occurred a few times. V and J are TRBV12-3 or TRBV12-4 and TRBJ2-7; 10 nucleotides line up with TRBD1. The CDR3 is 16 residues long. V was pared by 0 bases and J by 5 bases, with 7 bases of the junction left unmatched. The CDR3 is CASSLATSGQGNEQYF. Written as DNA, the CDR3 is TGTGCCAGCAGTTTAGCCACCTCGGGACAGGGGAACGAGCAGTACTTC.

This clonotype was found many times. The rearrangement joins TRBV12-3 or TRBV12-4 to TRBJ2-2; 9 nucleotides match TRBD2. The junction had 8 bases not matched to a gene; V was cut back by 6 bases and J by 3 bases. This CDR3 has 16 amino acids. The CDR3 protein is CASRWGSGSDTGELFF. The CDR3 nucleotides are TGTGCCAGCAGGTGGGGTAGCGGGAGTGACACCGGGGAGCTGTTTTTT.

A single count supports this clonotype. This may stem from a read error, because a much larger clone lies one nucleotide away. The chain carries TRBV20-1 and TRBJ2-2; 7 bases line up with TRBD2. CDR1 and CDR2 from the germline V gene are DFQATT and SNEGSKA (reference sequence). The CDR3 runs 16 residues. CDR3 bases: TGCAGTGTTAGATGGCGGCGGCAGCGGGGCACCGGGGAGCTGTTTTTT. Its protein is CSVRWRRQRGTGELFF.

This clonotype has at least ten counts. The chain combines TRBV5-1 with TRBJ2-3, with TRBD1 matching 7 bases. This CDR3 is built from 16 residues. Germline CDR1 reads SGHRS; CDR2 reads YFSETQ. V was clipped by 4 bases and J by 2 bases; unmatched bases: 10. The CDR3 nucleotides read TGCGCCAGCAGCCTCGCCTGGACAGGAGACACAGATACGCAGTATTTT. Its translation is CASSLAWTGDTDTQYF.

The chain couples TRBV6-2 or TRBV6-3 to TRBJ1-5; D gene unclear. Trimming cost V 5 bases and J 5 bases, with 16 bases left between them. The CDR3 sequence is 15 residues long. CDR1 and CDR2 (germline): MNHEY, SVGEGT. The CDR3 nucleotides read TGTGCCAGCAGTGGCGGACCCCTCCCGGATCAGCCCCAGCATTTT. Protein sequence: CASSGGPLPDQPQHF.

This clonotype was seen at least ten times. This sequence joins TRBV20-1 and TRBJ1-5; unclear D gene. From germline, CDR1 is DFQATT and CDR2 SNEGSKA (reference sequence). Trimming shortened V by 1 base and J by 3 bases, and 4 bases separated the two germline ends. This CDR3 comprises 12 residues. This CDR3 reads CSARAPNQPQHF. The CDR3, as DNA: TGCAGTGCTAGAGCTCCCAATCAGCCCCAGCATTTT.

This clonotype was recorded many times. J is TRBJ2-3 and V is TRBV20-1, with D uncertain. The V end lost 6 bases, the J end lost 3 bases, and 10 bases lay between the germline ends. CDR1 DFQATT and CDR2 SNEGSKA come from the germline V gene (reference sequence). The CDR3 loop spans 12 amino acids. The CDR3 nucleotides are TGCAGTGCCCACTCCCGAACAGATACGCAGTATTTT. As protein: CSAHSRTDTQYF.

The genes are TRBV24-1 and TRBJ2-5; D ambiguous. Germline V CDR1 and CDR2: KGHDR, SFDVKD. Trimming left V 2 bases short and J 0 bases short, with 3 bases between. The CDR3 consists of 13 residues. The CDR3 reads CATSDSNQETQYF. CDR3 in DNA: TGTGCCACCAGTGATTCAAACCAAGAGACCCAGTACTTC.

The sample holds many counts of this clonotype. This rearrangement joins TRBV20-1 to TRBJ1-2; 8 nucleotides match TRBD1. CDR3 size: 13 residues. Germline-derived CDR1 and CDR2 are DFQATT and SNEGSKA (reference sequence). The V and J ends lost 4 bases and 3 bases, in that order; junction bases with no gene match: 4. The CDR3 is CSANIQGDYGYTF. DNA of the CDR3: TGCAGTGCTAATATACAGGGGGACTATGGCTACACCTTC.